These 11 T cell receptor beta chains share one sample of origin, sequenced in a study of blood T cell repertoires in COVID-19. Sequencing was performed with immunoSEQ multiplex PCR; in TCRdb, only in-frame clones are kept and a portion is missing. The profile covers roughly 200,000 clones, with approximately 80% appearing a single time and roughly 11% taken by the ten largest. Sequencing was done on a sample of peripheral blood. The receptor source for this set is a woman between 40 and 50 years old with COVID-19, enrolled during active disease.

The rearrangement links TRBV5-4 to TRBJ2-2, with 10 bases matching TRBD1. Per germline, CDR1 SGHNT and CDR2 YYREEE (reference sequence). The CDR3 runs to 15 residues. The J segment lost 0 bases and the V segment lost 4 bases, leaving 0 bases of the junction unmatched. CDR3 amino acids: CASSGQGANTGELFF. CDR3 DNA: TGTGCCAGCAGCGGACAGGGGGCGAACACCGGGGAGCTGTTTTTT.

The rearrangement links TRBV18 to TRBJ1-1, with TRBD1 as a possible D gene (6 bases). CDR3 size: 14 residues. Trimming left V 5 bases short and J 3 bases short, with 13 bases between. CDR1 KGHSH and CDR2 LQKENI come from the germline V gene. The CDR3 sequence is CASSKQGEDTEAFF. CDR3 nucleotide sequence: TGTGCCAGCTCAAAACAGGGTGAGGACACTGAAGCTTTCTTT.

V usage is TRBV19 and J usage is TRBJ2-1; D is perhaps TRBD1 (6 bases). Per the germline V gene, CDR1 is LNHDA and CDR2 is SQIVND (reference sequence). The CDR3 covers 15 residues. V lost 5 bases, J lost 9 bases, and 20 bases lay in between. CDR3 residues: CASSLQGPSLSEQFF. Written as DNA, the CDR3 is TGTGCCAGTAGTCTACAGGGACCCTCTCTGAGTGAGCAGTTCTTC.

CDR3 coding DNA: TGTGCCACTTCGACAGGCCTTAATGAAAAACTGTTTTTT. It specifies CATSTGLNEKLFF. The chain carries TRBV10-3 and TRBJ1-4, with a possible D match to TRBD1 (6 bases). The V end was cut by 10 bases, the J end by 4 bases, with 13 bases between. CDR1 is ENHRY, CDR2 SYGVKD, per germline. This CDR3 contains 13 residues.

The rearrangement joins TRBV6-5 to TRBJ2-1, with 9 positions matching TRBD1. CDR1 is MNHEY and CDR2 is SVGAGI in the germline V gene. V trimming: 5 bases; J trimming: 3 bases; junction bases outside the gene matches: 5. The CDR3 runs to 15 residues. Here the CDR3 reads CASSTGQGLYNEQFF. The CDR3 DNA reads TGTGCCAGCAGTACCGGACAGGGGCTCTACAATGAGCAGTTCTTC.

V gene TRBV7-9 combines with J gene TRBJ1-2; unclear D gene. The germline V gene has CDR1 SEHNR and CDR2 FQNEAQ (reference sequence). V shed 3 bases and J shed 4 bases, with 12 bases lying between them. CDR3 length equals 14 residues. The CDR3 DNA reads TGTGCCAGCAGCTTCGAGGGTCGGGGCTATGGCTACACCTTC. This gives the protein CASSFEGRGYGYTF.

The chain has TRBV19 and TRBJ2-7; 8 bases align to TRBD1. CDR3 length: 14 amino acids. Trimming cost V 6 bases and J 0 bases; bases outside gene matches: 4. Germline V lookup: CDR1 LNHDA, CDR2 SQIVND (reference sequence). The CDR3 is CASRLTGGSYEQYF. The CDR3 DNA reads as TGTGCCAGTAGACTCACAGGGGGCTCCTACGAGCAGTACTTC.

The chain couples TRBV7-9 to TRBJ2-5; D may be TRBD2 (7 bases). The CDR3 extends over 11 amino acids. V was shortened by 11 bases and J by 4 bases, with 11 bases between the two germline ends. The V gene's germline CDR1 is SEHNR and CDR2 FQNEAQ (reference sequence). The CDR3, as DNA: TGTGCCGGGGGGGGCCGAGAGACCCAGTACTTC. It translates to CAGGGRETQYF.

The chain carries TRBV29-1 and TRBJ2-1; possible D gene TRBD1, 5 bases. The germline V gene has CDR1 SQVTM and CDR2 ANQGSEA. V lost 3 bases and J 1 base, leaving 13 bases between the germline ends. The CDR3 consists of 15 residues. In DNA, the CDR3 is TGCAGCGTTGACTCGGCCAGGGCATCCTACAATGAGCAGTTCTTC. This encodes CSVDSARASYNEQFF.

In its sample, this clone was seen once. This chain joins TRBV6-2 or TRBV6-3 and TRBJ1-4, with D tentatively TRBD1 (5 bases). This CDR3 is 15 amino acids long. Per germline, CDR1 MNHEY and CDR2 SVGEGT. V lost 6 bases and J 3 bases, leaving 14 bases between the germline ends. CDR3 protein: CASSFPQAPNEKLFF. Written as DNA, the CDR3 is TGTGCCAGCAGCTTTCCACAGGCGCCTAATGAAAAACTGTTTTTT.

The V call is TRBV29-1, the J call TRBJ1-1, with D maybe TRBD1 (6 bases). CDR3 size: 13 residues. Trimming removed 7 bases from V and 0 bases from J, with 12 bases in between. Germline CDR1 SQVTM, CDR2 ANQGSEA. CDR3 nucleotide sequence: TGCAGCGACCAACAGGGCTTGAACACTGAAGCTTTCTTT. Residues: CSDQQGLNTEAFF. The variable domain in full, with the rest retrieved from reference TRBV29-1 and TRBJ1-1, is SAVISQKPSRDICQRGTSLTIQCQVDSQVTMMFWYRQQPGQSLTLIATANQGSEATYESGFVIDKFPISRPNLTFSTLTVSNMSPEDSSIYLCSDQQGLNTEAFFGQGTRLTVV.